This T cell receptor beta chain comes out of a study of T cell repertoires in cytomegalovirus infection. As for the study in general: Public TCR beta signatures marked donors with CMV infection and the matching HLA.

One entry per CDR3 protein, called by TCRdb with MiXCR from the reads. Among around 740,000 distinct CDR3 sequences listed, under 40% were seen once. The sequenced material came from PBMCs. The clonotype originates from a human donor in good health (CMV status not recorded). Some clones in this sample may be carry-over from other donors' samples.

CDR3 loop: CASSLDVGGHETQYF. CDR3 sequence (DNA): TGTGCCAGCAGCTTAGATGTGGGGGGCCATGAGACCCAGTACTTC. The genes are TRBV7-8 and TRBJ2-5, with D tentatively TRBD1 or TRBD2 (6 bases each). From germline, CDR1 is SGHVS and CDR2 FQNEAQ. This CDR3 has 15 amino acids. Trimming cost V 1 base and J 5 bases, with 14 bases left between them.